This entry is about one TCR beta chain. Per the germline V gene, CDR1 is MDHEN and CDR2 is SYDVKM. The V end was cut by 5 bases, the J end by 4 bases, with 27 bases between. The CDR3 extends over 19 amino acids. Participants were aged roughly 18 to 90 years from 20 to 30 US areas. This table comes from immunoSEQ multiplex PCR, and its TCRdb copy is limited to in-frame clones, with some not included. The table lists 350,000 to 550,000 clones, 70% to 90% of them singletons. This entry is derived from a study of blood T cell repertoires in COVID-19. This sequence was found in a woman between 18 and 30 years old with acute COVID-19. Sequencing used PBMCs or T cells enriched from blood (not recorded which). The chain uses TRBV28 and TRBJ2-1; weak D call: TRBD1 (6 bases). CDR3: CASSQPFPDRSGSYNEQFF. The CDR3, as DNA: TGTGCCAGCAGTCAACCATTTCCCGACAGGTCGGGATCATACAATGAGCAGTTCTTC.